The 27 T cell receptor beta chains in this list originate from one sample, sequenced in a study of shared clonotypes between healthy human individuals. TCRdb's table, derived via immunoSEQ multiplex PCR, lists solely in-frame clones and lacks some. Here the sample spans roughly 680,000 clones, approximately 72% being singletons. Sample: memory CD4+ T cells sorted from blood. Subset denoted: CD45RA-negative fraction. Receptors originate from a woman aged 30 to 39 in good health.

V usage is TRBV7-7 and J usage is TRBJ2-7, with 11 bases matching TRBD2. Per the germline V gene, CDR1 is SSHAT and CDR2 is FNYEAQ (reference sequence). The length of the CDR3 is 15 residues. Trimming at V came to 1 base and at J to 4 bases, leaving 3 bases not matched to a gene. DNA of the CDR3: TGTGCCAGCAGCTTAGACGCTAGCGGGGGGTACGAGCAGTACTTC. The encoded protein is CASSLDASGGYEQYF. The entire variable domain, with the rest obtained from reference TRBV7-7 and TRBJ2-7, is as follows: GAGVSQSPRYKVTKRGQDVTLRCDPISSHATLYWYQQALGQGPEFLTYFNYEAQPDKSGLPSDRFSAERPEGSISTLTIQRTEQRDSAMYRCASSLDASGGYEQYFGPGTRLTVT.

The rearrangement joins TRBV25-1 to TRBJ2-1; 11 nucleotides line up with TRBD2. The germline CDR1 and CDR2 sequences are MGHDK and SYGVNS. The trim removed 4 bases at V and 6 bases at J, leaving 5 bases unmatched. This CDR3 spans 15 amino acids. The CDR3: CASSGGTSGSNEQFF. The CDR3, as DNA: TGTGCCAGCAGTGGGGGAACTAGCGGGAGCAATGAGCAGTTCTTC.

As to this clone: With a much larger clone just one base away, this may be a read error. V gene TRBV14 combines with J gene TRBJ2-5, with 7 positions matching TRBD2. The CDR3 has 13 residues. Per germline, CDR1 SGHDN and CDR2 FVKESK. The V gene end was trimmed by 4 bases and the J gene end by 2 bases; junction bases not matched to a gene: 1. CDR3 residues: CASSPGLQETQYF. The CDR3 coding sequence is TGTGCCAGCAGCCCGGGACTACAAGAGACCCAGTACTTC.

About this clone itself: Additional DNA sequences in this sample encode the identical CDR3. The chain combines TRBV28 with TRBJ1-2, with 7 positions matching TRBD1. The CDR3 covers 12 residues. The junction had 5 bases not matched to a gene; V was cut back by 5 bases and J by 8 bases. CDR1 and CDR2 (germline): MDHEN, SYDVKM. The CDR3 DNA follows: TGTGCCAGCAGTGACAGGGTACGAGGCTACACCTTC. As protein: CASSDRVRGYTF.

The genes are TRBV28 and TRBJ1-2; D not resolved. V shed 3 bases and J shed 5 bases, with 10 bases lying between them. There are 13 residues in the CDR3. The germline gives CDR1 MDHEN, CDR2 SYDVKM. CDR3 region: CASSFSRSYGYTF. CDR3 coding DNA: TGTGCCAGCAGTTTCAGCAGGTCTTATGGCTACACCTTC.

The chain has TRBV5-4 and TRBJ1-2; no reliable D call. Trimming left V 2 bases short and J 4 bases short, with 12 bases between. Germline CDR1 and CDR2: SGHNT and YYREEE (reference sequence). CDR3 length: 14 residues. Here the CDR3 reads CASSFFGFSYGYTF. CDR3 in DNA: TGTGCCAGCAGCTTTTTTGGGTTTAGCTATGGCTACACCTTC. Combining the CDR3 with reference TRBV5-4 and TRBJ1-2 gives the whole variable domain ETGVTQSPTHLIKTRGQQVTLRCSSQSGHNTVSWYQQALGQGPQFIFQYYREEENGRGNFPPRFSGLQFPNYSSELNVNALELDDSALYLCASSFFGFSYGYTFGSGTRLTVV.

V is TRBV19 and J is TRBJ2-5, with D perhaps TRBD1 (5 bases). The CDR3 runs 14 residues. Trimming removed 3 bases at V and 11 bases at J, with 19 bases between. Per the germline V gene, CDR1 is LNHDA and CDR2 is SQIVND (reference sequence). The CDR3 region is CASSIDRGDPEQYF. The CDR3 bases are TGTGCCAGTAGTATTGATAGGGGCGACCCGGAGCAGTACTTC. Complete variable domain (other parts from reference TRBV19 and TRBJ2-5): DGGITQSPKYLFRKEGQNVTLSCEQNLNHDAMYWYRQDPGQGLRLIYYSQIVNDFQKGDIAEGYSVSREKKESFPLTVTSAQKNPTAFYLCASSIDRGDPEQYFGPGTRLLVL.

The J gene is TRBJ2-5, the V gene TRBV27; 7 bases line up with TRBD1. The CDR3 length is 15 residues. The junction had 9 bases not matched to a gene; V was cut back by 3 bases and J by 5 bases. The germline gives CDR1 MNHEY, CDR2 SMNVEV (reference sequence). The DNA of the CDR3 is TGTGCCAGCAGTTTTTGGGAAGGGGGCAAGGAGACCCAGTACTTC. Amino acids: CASSFWEGGKETQYF.

The chain is built from TRBV28 and TRBJ1-3, with 7 nucleotides matching TRBD1. CDR1 is MDHEN, CDR2 SYDVKM, per germline. Trimming cost V 3 bases and J 5 bases; bases outside gene matches: 16. This CDR3 contains 18 residues. CDR3: CASSLGRRGRSKRNTIYF. The CDR3 nucleotides read TGTGCCAGCAGTTTGGGGAGGAGGGGGCGGTCGAAACGAAACACCATATATTTT.

The V and J genes are TRBV28 and TRBJ2-3; D might be TRBD1 or TRBD2, each matching 5 bases. The V end was cut by 6 bases, the J end by 6 bases, with 10 bases between. The CDR3 is 12 residues long. Germline V gene sequence: CDR1 MDHEN, CDR2 SYDVKM. CDR3 sequence reads: CASRGDRDTQYF. The CDR3 DNA reads as TGTGCCAGCAGGGGGGATCGGGATACGCAGTATTTT.

This rearrangement joins TRBV7-2 to TRBJ2-5; D may be TRBD1 (5 bases). The CDR3 totals 15 residues. The V gene's germline CDR1 is SGHTA and CDR2 FQGNSA. The V end was cut by 2 bases, the J end by 5 bases, with 15 bases between. CDR3 loop: CASSLRRRAGETQYF. The CDR3 DNA reads TGTGCCAGCAGCTTAAGGCGACGAGCAGGGGAGACCCAGTACTTC.

The chain has TRBV5-1 and TRBJ2-2; D might be TRBD2 (5 bases). The V end was cut by 2 bases, the J end by 1 base, with 9 bases between. The CDR3 is 15 amino acids. CDR1 and CDR2 (germline): SGHRS, YFSETQ. The CDR3: CASSFLAQNTGELFF. CDR3 DNA: TGCGCCAGCAGCTTTTTAGCGCAGAACACCGGGGAGCTGTTTTTT.

The genes are TRBV28 and TRBJ2-7, with D unresolved. CDR1 is MDHEN and CDR2 is SYDVKM in the germline V gene. V was trimmed by 8 bases and J by 0 bases, leaving 11 bases between them. This CDR3 comprises 13 residues. The CDR3: CASRRSSSYEQYF. Here the CDR3 DNA reads TGTGCCAGCCGAAGGTCCAGCTCCTACGAGCAGTACTTC.

As concerns this clone: Additional DNA sequences in this sample encode the identical CDR3. The V call is TRBV2, the J call TRBJ2-7, with D possibly matching TRBD2 (6 bases). The CDR3 extends over 14 amino acids. Germline values: CDR1 SNHLY, CDR2 FYNNEI. The ends were cut back, 8 bases at V and 0 bases at J, with 14 bases in the middle. CDR3 sequence reads: CASRPGRSSYEQYF. The CDR3 DNA reads TGTGCCAGCCGACCTGGGAGGAGCTCCTACGAGCAGTACTTC.

Comment on this clone: Other DNA variants within this sample encode the same CDR3. This sequence joins TRBV7-9 and TRBJ1-2, with D perhaps TRBD1 (5 bases). This CDR3 contains 13 residues. Trimming left V 6 bases short and J 5 bases short, with 13 bases between. CDR1 and CDR2 from the germline V gene are SEHNR and FQNEAQ (reference sequence). The CDR3 sequence: CASSQDRPYGYTF. The CDR3 bases are TGTGCCAGCAGTCAAGACAGACCGTATGGCTACACCTTC. Full variable domain (remainder filled in from reference TRBV7-9 and TRBJ1-2): DTGVSQNPRHKITKRGQNVTFRCDPISEHNRLYWYRQTLGQGPEFLTYFQNEAQLEKSRLLSDRFSAERPKGSFSTLEIQRTEQGDSAMYLCASSQDRPYGYTFGSGTRLTVV.

The genes are TRBV28 and TRBJ2-1; possibly TRBD1 or TRBD2 for D (5 bases each). CDR1 and CDR2 from the germline V gene are MDHEN and SYDVKM. The CDR3 is 12 residues long. V lost 6 bases, J lost 10 bases, and 13 bases lay in between. CDR3 sequence (DNA): TGTGCCAGCAGCAAAATCGGGACCGAGCAGTTCTTC. This codes for CASSKIGTEQFF.

This clone appeared many times. The J gene is TRBJ1-4, the V gene TRBV4-2; no definite D call. The germline CDR1 and CDR2 sequences are LGHNA and YNFKEQ. This CDR3 is 12 amino acids long. Trimming removed 0 bases at V and 8 bases at J, with 4 bases between. CDR3 region: CASSQDREKLFF. The CDR3 nucleotides read TGTGCCAGCAGCCAAGATCGCGAAAAACTGTTTTTT.

The rearrangement links TRBV7-9 to TRBJ1-4, with 9 bases matching TRBD1. The germline V gene encodes CDR1 SEHNR and CDR2 FQNEAQ (reference sequence). With 3 bases clipped from V and 8 bases from J, the junction kept 7 bases outside the gene matches. The CDR3 covers 15 residues. Here the CDR3 DNA reads TGTGCCAGCAGCTTGAGTGGGACAGGGTGGGAAAAACTGTTTTTT. The encoded protein is CASSLSGTGWEKLFF.

The V and J genes are TRBV2 and TRBJ2-7, with 11 bases lining up with TRBD1. In germline, CDR1 is SNHLY, CDR2 FYNNEI. With V trimmed by 7 bases and J by 6 bases, 5 bases remained unmatched. The CDR3 is 13 amino acids. The DNA of the CDR3 is TGTGCCAGCAACCAGGGACAGGGGGGCGAGCAGTACTTC. Protein: CASNQGQGGEQYF.

The genes are TRBV2 and TRBJ2-1; 8 bases match TRBD1. With V trimmed by 7 bases and J by 4 bases, 3 bases remained unmatched. The CDR3 spans 13 residues. From germline, CDR1 is SNHLY and CDR2 FYNNEI. For the CDR3, the DNA is TGTGCCAGCAAGGGACAGGAATACAATGAGCAGTTCTTC. Amino acid sequence: CASKGQEYNEQFF.

The count of this clone is one. This chain connects TRBV7-2 to TRBJ1-1; 7 bases map to TRBD1. The J segment lost 4 bases and the V segment lost 2 bases, leaving 10 bases of the junction unmatched. Germline V lookup: CDR1 SGHTA, CDR2 FQGNSA. CDR3 length: 16 amino acids. The CDR3 spells CASSLFLTGRPTEAFF. CDR3 in DNA: TGTGCCAGCAGCTTATTCTTGACAGGGCGGCCCACTGAAGCTTTCTTT.

The genes are TRBV11-1 and TRBJ2-1; a weak D match, TRBD2 (5 bases). Germline CDR1 is SGHAT and CDR2 is FQDESV (reference sequence). The CDR3 loop spans 14 amino acids. V was pared by 7 bases and J by 3 bases, with 13 bases between. The CDR3 region is CASKDYYDYNEQFF. DNA for the CDR3: TGTGCCAGCAAAGACTACTACGACTACAATGAGCAGTTCTTC.

Details on this clone: The same CDR3 can be traced to other DNA sequences in this sample. The gene calls are TRBV27 and TRBJ2-5; D is unclear. The CDR3 spans 13 residues. V dropped 6 bases and J dropped 2 bases, with 10 bases sitting between them. CDR1 MNHEY and CDR2 SMNVEV come from the germline V gene (reference sequence). The CDR3: CASSRTRQETQYF. The CDR3 bases are TGTGCCAGCAGCCGAACTCGTCAAGAGACCCAGTACTTC.

In this sample, this clone turned up a few times. The chain employs TRBV2 and TRBJ2-1, with D perhaps matching TRBD1 (5 bases). The CDR3 spans 15 residues. Trimming took off 6 bases at V and 0 bases at J, with 12 bases between the two ends. Germline loops: CDR1 SNHLY, CDR2 FYNNEI. CDR3 DNA: TGTGCCAGCAGGTGGGGCGGTAGCTCCTACAATGAGCAGTTCTTC. As protein: CASRWGGSSYNEQFF.

This clone turned up a few times. The chain has TRBV28 and TRBJ1-3; D may be TRBD1 (5 bases). The ends were cut back, 2 bases at V and 3 bases at J, with 8 bases in the middle. The CDR3 consists of 14 residues. Germline CDR1 MDHEN, CDR2 SYDVKM. Here the CDR3 reads CASSLGGYGNTIYF. The CDR3 bases are TGTGCCAGCAGTTTAGGGGGGTATGGAAACACCATATATTTT.

This clone was counted a few times. The gene calls are TRBV15 and TRBJ2-1; 12 positions agree with TRBD2. The germline gives CDR1 LNHNV, CDR2 YYDKDF (reference sequence). V lost 1 base, J lost 8 bases, and 9 bases stayed unmatched. The CDR3 extends over 17 amino acids. CDR3 nucleotides: TGTGCCACCAGCAGAGTTACGACTAGCGGGAGTGGGGATGAGCAGTTCTTC. This sequence encodes CATSRVTTSGSGDEQFF.

The rearrangement joins TRBV5-8 to TRBJ1-2, with 7 bases fitting TRBD1. The CDR3 consists of 15 residues. Germline assignment: CDR1 SGHTS and CDR2 YDEGEE. After removal of 4 bases from V and 7 bases from J, the junction contained 13 bases not matched to a gene. The chain's CDR3 is CASSKGQRPGVGYTF. The CDR3 DNA is TGTGCCAGCAGCAAGGGACAGCGGCCCGGAGTTGGCTACACCTTC.